There are many counts of the clone carrying this T cell receptor (beta chain). What it binds is unknown. The CDR3 is 15 residues long. Trimming removed 8 bases from V and 0 bases from J, with 15 bases in between. Germline CDR1 and CDR2: MGHDK and SYGVNS. An equimolar mix of two oligonucleotides served as the beta constant-region primer for TRBC1 and TRBC2. Ligated cDNA was amplified by four rounds of PCR with nested alpha and beta constant-region primers and SP2. Ligation attached a single-stranded oligonucleotide with a 12-nucleotide UMI and the SP2 primer to the cDNA 3' end. Using its own MiXCR run on the UMI-ligation and nested PCR reads, TCRdb lists one record per CDR3 protein. The table has about 160,000 distinct CDR3 sequences, about 20% seen once. The data stem from a study of naive and memory T cell subsets. Study-wide findings and caveats: Especially in CD8 cells, naive repertoires contained a few larger clonotypes, possibly CD45RA-re-expressing memory cells.

CD8 T cells were positively selected from what remained after CD4 positive selection. This sequence joins TRBV25-1 and TRBJ2-3, with D maybe TRBD2 (6 bases). The sequenced material came from naive CD4+ T cells from blood. This TCR was recovered from a human donor in good health. The CDR3: CASGLGGASTDTQYF. DNA for the CDR3: TGTGCCAGCGGGTTGGGCGGGGCAAGCACAGATACGCAGTATTTT.